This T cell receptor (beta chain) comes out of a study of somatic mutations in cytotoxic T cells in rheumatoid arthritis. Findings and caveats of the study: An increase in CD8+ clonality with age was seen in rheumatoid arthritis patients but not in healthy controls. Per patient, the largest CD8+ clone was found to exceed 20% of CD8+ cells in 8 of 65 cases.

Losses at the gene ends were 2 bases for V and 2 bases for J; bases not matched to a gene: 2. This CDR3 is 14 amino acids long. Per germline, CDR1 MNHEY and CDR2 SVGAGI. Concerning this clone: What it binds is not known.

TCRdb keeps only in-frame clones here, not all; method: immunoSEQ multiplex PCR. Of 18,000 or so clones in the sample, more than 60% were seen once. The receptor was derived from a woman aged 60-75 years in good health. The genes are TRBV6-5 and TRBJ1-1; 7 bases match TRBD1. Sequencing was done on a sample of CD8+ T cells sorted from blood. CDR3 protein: CASSYGQDNTEAFF. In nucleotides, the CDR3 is TGTGCCAGCAGTTACGGACAGGACAACACTGAAGCTTTCTTT.